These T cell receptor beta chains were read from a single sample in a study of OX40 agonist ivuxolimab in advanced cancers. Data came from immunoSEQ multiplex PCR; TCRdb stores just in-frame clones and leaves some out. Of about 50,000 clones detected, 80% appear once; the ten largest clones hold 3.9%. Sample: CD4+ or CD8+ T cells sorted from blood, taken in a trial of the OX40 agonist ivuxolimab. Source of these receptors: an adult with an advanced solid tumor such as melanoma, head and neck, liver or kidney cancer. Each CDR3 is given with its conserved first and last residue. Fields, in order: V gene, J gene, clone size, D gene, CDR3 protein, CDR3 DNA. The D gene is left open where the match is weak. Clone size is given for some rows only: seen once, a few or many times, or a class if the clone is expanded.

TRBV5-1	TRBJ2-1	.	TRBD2	CASTPGSGRAYEQFF	TGCGCCAGCACCCCGGGGAGCGGGAGGGCCTATGAGCAGTTCTTC
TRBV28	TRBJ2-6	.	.	CASSGILTQSRANVLTF	TGTGCCAGCAGTGGTATCCTGACACAAAGTCGGGCCAACGTCCTGACTTTC
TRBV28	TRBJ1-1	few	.	CASSRNTEAFF	TGTGCCAGCAGTAGGAACACTGAAGCTTTCTTT
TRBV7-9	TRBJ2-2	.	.	CASSLKNTGELFF	TGTGCCAGCAGCTTAAAGAACACCGGGGAGCTGTTTTTT
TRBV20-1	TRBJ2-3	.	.	CRDRDTQYF	TGCAGGGATCGGGATACGCAGTATTTT
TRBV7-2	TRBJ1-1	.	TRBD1	CASSQGQGYTEAFF	TGTGCCAGCAGCCAAGGACAGGGCTACACTGAAGCTTTCTTT
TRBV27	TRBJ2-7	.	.	CASSPSRGRLIYEQYF	TGTGCCAGCAGTCCAAGCCGGGGGCGGTTAATCTACGAGCAGTACTTC
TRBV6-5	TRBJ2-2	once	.	CASSYSRGLGDGELFF	TGTGCCAGCAGTTACTCGAGAGGGTTGGGGGACGGGGAGCTGTTTTTT
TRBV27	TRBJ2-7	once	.	CASSLSGTDFYEQYF	TGTGCCAGCAGTTTATCGGGCACAGATTTCTACGAGCAGTACTTC
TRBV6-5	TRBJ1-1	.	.	CASTSRAGNTEAFF	TGTGCCAGCACGAGCAGGGCCGGGAACACTGAAGCTTTCTTT
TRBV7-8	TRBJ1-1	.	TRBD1	CASSPRRTGRDTEAFF	TGTGCCAGCAGCCCACGGCGGACAGGGCGGGACACTGAAGCTTTCTTT
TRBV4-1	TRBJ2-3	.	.	CASSQTRGTDTQYF	TGCGCCAGCAGCCAAACACGTGGTACAGATACGCAGTATTTT
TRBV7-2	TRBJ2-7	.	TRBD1	CASSQDRVYEQYF	TGTGCCAGCAGCCAGGACAGGGTTTACGAGCAGTACTTC
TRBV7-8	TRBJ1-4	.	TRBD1	CASSSGTGGYREKLFF	TGTGCCAGCAGCTCGGGGACAGGGGGTTATAGGGAAAAACTGTTTTTT
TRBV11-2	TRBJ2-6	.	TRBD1	CASSLIQGPSSGANVLTF	TGTGCCAGCAGCTTAATACAGGGGCCCTCATCTGGGGCCAACGTCCTGACTTTC
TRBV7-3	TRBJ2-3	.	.	CASSLTGSRPDTQYF	TGTGCCAGCAGCTTAACAGGGTCCCGCCCCGATACGCAGTATTTT
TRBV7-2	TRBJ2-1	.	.	CASSASSNEQFF	TGTGCCAGCAGCGCATCCAGCAATGAGCAGTTCTTC
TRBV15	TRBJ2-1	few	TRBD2	CATSRDSAGAPYNEQFF	TGTGCCACCAGCAGAGATAGTGCGGGAGCCCCCTACAATGAGCAGTTCTTC
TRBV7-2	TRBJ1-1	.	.	CASSLTLHMNTEAFF	TGTGCCAGCAGCTTAACTTTACACATGAACACTGAAGCTTTCTTT
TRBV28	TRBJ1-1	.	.	CASSFPQSHTEAFF	TGTGCCAGCAGTTTCCCCCAGAGTCACACTGAAGCTTTCTTT
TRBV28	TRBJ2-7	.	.	CASSGGQIYSYEQYF	TGTGCCAGCTCGGGGGGACAGATATATTCCTACGAGCAGTACTTC
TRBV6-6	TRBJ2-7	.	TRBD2	CASSTGGYEQYF	TGTGCCAGCTCAACGGGGGGCTACGAGCAGTACTTC
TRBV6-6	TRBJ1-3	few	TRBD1	CASSGDSSGNTIYF	TGTGCCAGCAGTGGGGACAGTTCCGGAAACACCATATATTTT
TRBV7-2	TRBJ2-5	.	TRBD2	CASSYGGATETQYF	TGTGCCAGCAGCTACGGGGGGGCCACAGAGACCCAGTACTTC
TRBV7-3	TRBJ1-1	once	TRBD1	CASSLTPGTGGAAEAFF	TGTGCCAGCAGCTTAACCCCCGGGACAGGGGGCGCAGCTGAAGCTTTCTTT
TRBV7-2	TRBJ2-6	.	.	CASSPQGSLYSGANVLTF	TGTGCCAGCAGCCCACAGGGTTCACTTTATTCTGGGGCCAACGTCCTGACTTTC
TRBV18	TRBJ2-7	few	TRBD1	CASSPGTGDYEQYF	TGTGCCAGCTCACCAGGGACAGGGGACTACGAGCAGTACTTC
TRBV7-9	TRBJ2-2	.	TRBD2	CASSYPGPSGLNTGELFF	TGTGCCAGCAGCTATCCGGGGCCTAGCGGACTGAACACCGGGGAGCTGTTTTTT
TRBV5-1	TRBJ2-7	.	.	CASSQSGTLYEQYF	TGCGCCAGCAGCCAGTCCGGGACCCTCTACGAGCAGTACTTC
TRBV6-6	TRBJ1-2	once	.	CASSSLDPRTGYTF	TGTGCCAGCAGTTCCCTGGACCCAAGGACGGGCTACACCTTC
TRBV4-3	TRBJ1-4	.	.	CASSHLQAGTGKLFF	TGCGCCAGCAGCCATCTCCAGGCAGGGACTGGAAAACTGTTTTTT
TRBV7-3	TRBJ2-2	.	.	CASSLGGRSTGELFF	TGTGCCAGCAGCCTTGGGGGGCGGAGCACCGGGGAGCTGTTTTTT
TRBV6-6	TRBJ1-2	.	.	CASSATPHYGYTF	TGTGCCAGCTCGGCAACCCCCCATTATGGCTACACCTTC
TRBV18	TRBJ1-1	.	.	CASSPRPARSSKGTEAFF	TGTGCCAGCTCACCAAGGCCGGCTCGGTCCTCGAAGGGCACTGAAGCTTTCTTT
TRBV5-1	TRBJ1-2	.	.	CASSLSGSDYGYTF	TGCGCCAGCAGCTTGTCAGGGAGTGACTATGGCTACACCTTC
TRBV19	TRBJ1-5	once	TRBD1	CASSILTGFGNQPQHF	TGTGCCAGTAGTATATTGACAGGGTTTGGCAATCAGCCCCAGCATTTT
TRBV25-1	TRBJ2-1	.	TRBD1	CASSEPAGGAGNEQFF	TGTGCCAGCAGTGAACCCGCAGGGGGCGCGGGCAATGAGCAGTTCTTC
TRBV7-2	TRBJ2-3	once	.	CASSLDRTDTQYF	TGTGCCAGCAGCTTGGACCGCACAGATACGCAGTATTTT
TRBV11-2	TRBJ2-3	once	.	CASSLAQGTDTQYF	TGTGCCAGCAGCTTAGCGCAGGGCACAGATACGCAGTATTTT
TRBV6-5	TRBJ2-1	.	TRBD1	CASRVTGTGNEQFF	TGTGCCAGCAGAGTTACGGGGACAGGCAATGAGCAGTTCTTC
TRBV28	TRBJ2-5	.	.	CASSRGTVPWAQYF	TGTGCCAGCAGTCGGGGGACAGTGCCTTGGGCCCAGTACTTC
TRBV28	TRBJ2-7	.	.	CASSPPGDSYEQYF	TGTGCCAGCAGTCCCCCAGGGGACTCCTACGAGCAGTACTTC
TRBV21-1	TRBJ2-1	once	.	CASSKKGGVAETPYNEQFF	TGTGCCAGCAGCAAAAAAGGGGGAGTAGCGGAGACCCCCTACAATGAGCAGTTCTTC
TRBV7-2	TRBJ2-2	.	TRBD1	CASIKDRTLTGELFF	TGTGCCAGCATCAAGGACAGGACCCTCACCGGGGAGCTGTTTTTT
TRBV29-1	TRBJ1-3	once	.	CSVEGSAGRGNTIYF	TGCAGCGTTGAAGGCAGTGCGGGAAGAGGAAACACCATATATTTT
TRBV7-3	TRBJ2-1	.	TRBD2	CASSEGLAPYNEQFF	TGTGCCAGCAGCGAGGGACTAGCGCCTTACAATGAGCAGTTCTTC
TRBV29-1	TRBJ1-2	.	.	CSVEDRDGGYTF	TGCAGCGTTGAAGATCGGGACGGAGGCTACACCTTC
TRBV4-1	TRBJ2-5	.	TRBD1	CASSLILGTGGTQYF	TGCGCCAGCAGCCTAATACTTGGGACAGGGGGGACCCAGTACTTC
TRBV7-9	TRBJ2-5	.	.	CASSLYQGQQETQYF	TGTGCCAGCAGCTTATATCAAGGGCAGCAAGAGACCCAGTACTTC
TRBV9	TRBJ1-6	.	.	CASSVGDSYNSPLHF	TGTGCCAGCAGCGTCGGGGACTCCTATAATTCACCCCTCCACTTT
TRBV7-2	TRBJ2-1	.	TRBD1	CASSPWTGGSYNEQFF	TGTGCCAGCAGCCCCTGGACAGGGGGTTCCTACAATGAGCAGTTCTTC